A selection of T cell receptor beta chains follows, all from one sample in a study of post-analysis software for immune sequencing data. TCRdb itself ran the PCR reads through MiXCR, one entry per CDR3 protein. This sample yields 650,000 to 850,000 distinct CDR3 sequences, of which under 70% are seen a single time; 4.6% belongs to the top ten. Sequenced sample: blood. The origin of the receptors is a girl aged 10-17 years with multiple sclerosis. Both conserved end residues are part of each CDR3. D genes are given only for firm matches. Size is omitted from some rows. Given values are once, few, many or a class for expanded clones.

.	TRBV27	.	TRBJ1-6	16	TGTGCCAGCAATTCAATCCGGGACATTAATAATTCACCCCTCCACTTT	CASNSIRDINNSPLHF
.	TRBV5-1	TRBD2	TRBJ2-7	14	TGCGCCAGCCGGTGGAGCGGGGTTACCTACGAGCAGTACTTC	CASRWSGVTYEQYF
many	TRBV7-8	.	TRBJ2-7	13	TGTGCCAGCAGCTGGGCCATATCCTACGAGCAGTACTTC	CASSWAISYEQYF
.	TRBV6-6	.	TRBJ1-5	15	TGTGCCAGCAGTTACGGCAGGGCCGGCAATCAGCCCCAGCATTTT	CASSYGRAGNQPQHF
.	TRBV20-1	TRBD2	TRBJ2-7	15	TGCAGTGCGCACTTCCTAGCGGGGGGTCCCTACGAGCAGTACTTC	CSAHFLAGGPYEQYF
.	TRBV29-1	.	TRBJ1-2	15	TGCAGCGTTGAAGTTGACAGAACCACAAGCTATGGCTACACCTTC	CSVEVDRTTSYGYTF
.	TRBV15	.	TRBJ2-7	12	TGTGCCACCAGCAGAGTAGGTTACGAGCAGTACTTC	CATSRVGYEQYF
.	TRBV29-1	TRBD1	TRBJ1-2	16	TGCAGCGTTGAAGATCGACAGGGGGGGTCTAACTATGGCTACACCTTC	CSVEDRQGGSNYGYTF
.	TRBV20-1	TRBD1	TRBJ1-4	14	TGCAGTGCTGGCAGGACAGGGGTAAATGAAAAACTGTTTTTT	CSAGRTGVNEKLFF
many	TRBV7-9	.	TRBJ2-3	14	TGTGCCAGCAGCCCGGCGGCCGGTGGGCATACGCAGTATTTT	CASSPAAGGHTQYF
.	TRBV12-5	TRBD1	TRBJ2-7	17	TGTGCTAGTGGTTTGGCCGGGACAGGTTGGAGCTCCTACGAGCAGTACTTC	CASGLAGTGWSSYEQYF
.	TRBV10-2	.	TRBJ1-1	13	TGCGCCAGCAGTGATACGGGACTATCTGAAGCTTTCTTT	CASSDTGLSEAFF
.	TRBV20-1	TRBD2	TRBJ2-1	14	TGCAGTGCTGTGGCTATAGCGGGGGGCAATGAGCAGTTCTTC	CSAVAIAGGNEQFF
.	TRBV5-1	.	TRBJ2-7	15	TGCGCCAGCAGCTTGCCGACAGGCCGGGCCTACGAGCAGTACTTC	CASSLPTGRAYEQYF
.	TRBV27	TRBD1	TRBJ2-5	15	TGTGCCAGCAGTTTACGAAGGACAGGGCAAGAGACCCAGTACTTC	CASSLRRTGQETQYF
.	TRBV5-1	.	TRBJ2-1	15	TGCGCCAGCAGCCTGGACAGTTCATTCTACAATGAGCAGTTCTTC	CASSLDSSFYNEQFF
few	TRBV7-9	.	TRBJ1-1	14	TGTGCCAGCAGCACGGACGGGAAGAACACTGAAGCTTTCTTT	CASSTDGKNTEAFF
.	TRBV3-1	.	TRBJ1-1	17	TGTGCCAGCAGCCAAGGATCACCGGGACAAAGGAACACTGAAGCTTTCTTT	CASSQGSPGQRNTEAFF
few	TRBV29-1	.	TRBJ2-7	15	TGCAGCGCGACCAGGGGCCTAGGAGTACTCTACGAGCAGTACTTC	CSATRGLGVLYEQYF
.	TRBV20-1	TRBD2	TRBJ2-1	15	TGCACCGCCTCTAGCGGGAGGGACCCCTACAATGAGCAGTTCTTC	CTASSGRDPYNEQFF
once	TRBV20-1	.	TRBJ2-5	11	TGCAGCCCGGGGTCCCAAGAGACCCAGTACTTC	CSPGSQETQYF
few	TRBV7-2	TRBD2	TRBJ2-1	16	TGTGCCAGCAGCTTTCAAGGACTAGCGGGCTACAATGAGCAGTTCTTC	CASSFQGLAGYNEQFF